The clone carrying this T cell receptor beta chain came up many times. Trimming removed 0 bases at V and 3 bases at J, with 2 bases between. The CDR3 has 12 residues. The germline V gene has CDR1 MNHEY and CDR2 SVGAGI. MiXCR, applied by TCRdb to the RT-PCR reads, yields one record per CDR3 protein. The table records hundreds of thousands of distinct CDR3 sequences, 12% to 15% of them present only once. This chain connects TRBV6-5 to TRBJ2-5; D is unclear. The specimen sequenced was memory CD4+ T cells from blood. The source of this sequence is a female donor in good health, serving as a healthy control. The CDR3 DNA is TGTGCCAGCAGTTACTCGAAAGAGACCCAGTACTTC. Translated, it gives CASSYSKETQYF.